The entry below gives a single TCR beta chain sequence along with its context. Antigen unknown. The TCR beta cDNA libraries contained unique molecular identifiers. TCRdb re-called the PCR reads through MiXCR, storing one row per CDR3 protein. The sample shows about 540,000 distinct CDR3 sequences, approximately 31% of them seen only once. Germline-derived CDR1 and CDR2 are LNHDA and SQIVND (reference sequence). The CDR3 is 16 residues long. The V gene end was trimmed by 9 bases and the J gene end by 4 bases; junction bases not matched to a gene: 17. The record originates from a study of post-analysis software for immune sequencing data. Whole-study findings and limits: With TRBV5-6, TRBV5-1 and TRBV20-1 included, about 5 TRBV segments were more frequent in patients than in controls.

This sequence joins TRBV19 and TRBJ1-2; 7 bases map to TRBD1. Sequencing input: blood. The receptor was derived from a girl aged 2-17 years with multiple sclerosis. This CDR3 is CASAPDPAQGTYGYTF. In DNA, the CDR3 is TGTGCCAGCGCGCCCGACCCAGCACAGGGGACCTATGGCTACACCTTC. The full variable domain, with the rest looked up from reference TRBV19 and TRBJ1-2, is DGGITQSPKYLFRKEGQNVTLSCEQNLNHDAMYWYRQDPGQGLRLIYYSQIVNDFQKGDIAEGYSVSREKKESFPLTVTSAQKNPTAFYLCASAPDPAQGTYGYTFGSGTRLTVV.